This T cell receptor beta chain was recovered during a study of T-cell reconstitution after alpha-beta-depleted transplantation in children. The CDR3 runs to 14 residues. V was shortened by 2 bases and J by 4 bases, with 11 bases between the two germline ends. Findings and caveats of the study: About two months after transplant, alpha-beta T cells reportedly came from several hundred expanded graft clones. After transplant, high TCRbeta diversity at day 60 in some patients arose from surviving recipient T cells and thymic progenitors. T-cell counts and diversity were attributed mostly to newly produced T cells one year after transplant.

This clonotype was detected a few times. Antigen unknown. Using unique molecular identifiers, the investigators prepared the TCRbeta library. TCRdb re-called the PCR reads through MiXCR, storing one row per CDR3 protein. Counted here are 750,000 to 950,000 distinct CDR3 sequences, about 16% occurring once; the ten biggest clones make up approximately 5%. V is TRBV12-3 or TRBV12-4 and J is TRBJ2-5; no clear D. The TCR originated in a male patient between 5 and 17 years old who had a stem cell transplant for acute lymphoblastic leukemia, so the T cells may come from the graft donor. Here the sequenced sample was PBMCs, mostly from graft donor cells, taken 360 days after TCRalphabeta/CD19-depleted stem cell transplant. The CDR3 spells CASSLRHRGETQYF. As DNA, the CDR3 is TGTGCCAGCAGTTTACGCCACCGAGGAGAGACCCAGTACTTC.